This T cell receptor (beta chain) came from a study of CD8 T cells in ankylosing spondylitis. Comments on this clonotype: Antigen: not known.

TCRdb fed the 5' RACE reads into MiXCR, producing one record per CDR3 protein. The table records 350,000 to 450,000 distinct CDR3 sequences, approximately 20% of them present only once. Study-wide results and caveats: There were earlier reports of some motif variants in reactive arthritis synovial fluid and blood.

Trimming shortened V by 3 bases and J by 6 bases, and 15 bases separated the two germline ends. This CDR3 has 16 amino acids. The TCR comes from a male donor with ankylosing spondylitis or in good health (not recorded which). Sequences were obtained from blood, either unsorted or a sorted T cell fraction (not recorded which). The J gene is TRBJ1-6, the V gene TRBV12-3 or TRBV12-4, with D tentatively TRBD1 (5 bases). The CDR3 loop reads CASSLYRGSFNSPLHF. For the CDR3, the DNA is TGTGCCAGCAGTTTGTATAGGGGCAGCTTTAATTCACCCCTCCACTTT.